These T cell receptor beta chains were read from a single sample in a study of cytomegalovirus exposure and HLA in healthy donors. The assay was immunoSEQ multiplex PCR, and TCRdb's table has in-frame clones only and misses some. The sample totals 110,000 to 150,000 clones; its top ten clones hold less than 3.5%. Sequenced: PBMCs. The receptors were gathered from a man aged 40-49 years in good health and CMV-seronegative. The CDR3 runs from the conserved cysteine through the conserved F or W. The order of the fields is clone size, V gene, D gene, J gene, CDR3 DNA, CDR3 protein. A D gene is named only where the DNA matches it firmly. Clone size is shown for a subset of rows, as once, few, many or a class of expanded clone.

size: NA
V: TRBV6-4
D: NA
J: TRBJ1-1
DNA: TGTGCCAGCAGCCCCAGGGAGAACACTGAAGCTTTCTTT
CDR3: CASSPRENTEAFF

size: NA
V: TRBV19
D: TRBD2
J: TRBJ2-7
DNA: TGTGCCAGTACCCCCTCGGGGACTAGCGGGGTCTACGAGCAGTACTTC
CDR3: CASTPSGTSGVYEQYF

size: NA
V: TRBV7-9
D: NA
J: TRBJ1-1
DNA: TGTGCCAGCAGCCCGAAACAGGGTTTGAACACTGAAGCTTTCTTT
CDR3: CASSPKQGLNTEAFF

size: NA
V: TRBV10-3
D: NA
J: TRBJ2-7
DNA: TGTGCCATCAGTGAGTCGACAGGTTACGAGCAGTACTTC
CDR3: CAISESTGYEQYF

size: NA
V: TRBV18
D: NA
J: TRBJ2-3
DNA: TGTGCCAGCTCACCAATTCGCGCGGATACGCAGTATTTT
CDR3: CASSPIRADTQYF

size: NA
V: TRBV6-1
D: TRBD1
J: TRBJ1-4
DNA: TGTGCCAGCAGTGAATGGGACAGAGGGCGGGAAAAACTGTTTTTT
CDR3: CASSEWDRGREKLFF

size: NA
V: TRBV7-9
D: NA
J: TRBJ2-2
DNA: TGTGCCAGCAGCACCAGGGTGGGGAACACCGGGGAGCTGTTTTTT
CDR3: CASSTRVGNTGELFF

size: NA
V: TRBV9
D: TRBD1
J: TRBJ1-2
DNA: TGTGCCAGCAGCGTAGTGACACGGGACAGGGTGCGTGGCTACACCTTC
CDR3: CASSVVTRDRVRGYTF

size: NA
V: TRBV7-6
D: TRBD1
J: TRBJ2-5
DNA: TGTGCCAGCAGCTCACAGGGGGAGGAGACCCAGTACTTC
CDR3: CASSSQGEETQYF

size: NA
V: TRBV19
D: TRBD1
J: TRBJ1-2
DNA: TGTGCCAGTAGTGCGACAGGGATCGGTGGCTACACCTTC
CDR3: CASSATGIGGYTF

size: NA
V: TRBV7-3
D: NA
J: TRBJ1-1
DNA: TGTGCCAGCAGCTTAGGAGGGGCCACTGAAGCTTTCTTT
CDR3: CASSLGGATEAFF

size: NA
V: TRBV6-1
D: TRBD1
J: TRBJ2-1
DNA: TGTGCCAGCAGTGAAGGACAGGGGACTTACAATGAGCAGTTCTTC
CDR3: CASSEGQGTYNEQFF

size: NA
V: TRBV29-1
D: NA
J: TRBJ1-6
DNA: TGCAGCGTTTCCTTCGGTAGCTCCTATAATTCACCCCTCCACTTT
CDR3: CSVSFGSSYNSPLHF

size: NA
V: TRBV7-6
D: NA
J: TRBJ1-4
DNA: TGTGCCAGCAGCTTAGGCGGGGGTCCGGAAAAACTGTTTTTT
CDR3: CASSLGGGPEKLFF

size: NA
V: TRBV6-4
D: TRBD2
J: TRBJ2-3
DNA: TGTGCCAGCTCTAGTTCTGAGAGCGGGGGTCGGCCAGATACGCAGTATTTT
CDR3: CASSSSESGGRPDTQYF

size: NA
V: TRBV11-1
D: TRBD1
J: TRBJ2-7
DNA: TGTGCCAGCAGCAGAGACAGGGCCCTCTCCTACGAGCAGTACTTC
CDR3: CASSRDRALSYEQYF

size: NA
V: TRBV9
D: TRBD1
J: TRBJ2-7
DNA: TGTGCCAGCAGCCCTCGGGACAGGGCCTACGAGCAGTACTTC
CDR3: CASSPRDRAYEQYF

size: NA
V: TRBV6-1
D: TRBD1
J: TRBJ1-2
DNA: TGTGCCAGCAGTGTAGACCCCGTGACAGGGACCTATGGCTACACCTTC
CDR3: CASSVDPVTGTYGYTF

size: NA
V: TRBV27
D: TRBD1
J: TRBJ1-4
DNA: TGTGCCAGCAGTGGATGGGCAGGGGGAGAACTGTTTTTT
CDR3: CASSGWAGGELFF

size: NA
V: TRBV7-3
D: NA
J: TRBJ1-3
DNA: TGTGCCAGCAGCTTAAAAGGGGACTCTGGAAACACCATATATTTT
CDR3: CASSLKGDSGNTIYF

size: NA
V: TRBV5-5
D: NA
J: TRBJ1-1
DNA: TGTGCCAGCAGCTTGCAGGAAAACACTGAAGCTTTCTTT
CDR3: CASSLQENTEAFF

size: NA
V: TRBV28
D: NA
J: TRBJ1-5
DNA: TGTGCCAGCATTGTCGCGTTTCCCAGGATAGGCCAGCCCCAGCATTTT
CDR3: CASIVAFPRIGQPQHF

size: NA
V: TRBV4-3
D: NA
J: TRBJ1-5
DNA: TGCGCCAGCAGCCAAGATCGAGGGTATCAGCCCCAGCATTTT
CDR3: CASSQDRGYQPQHF

size: NA
V: TRBV19
D: TRBD1
J: TRBJ2-2
DNA: TGTGCCAGTAGCGATTACCCGGGACAGGGGGCCTCCGGGGAGCTGTTTTTT
CDR3: CASSDYPGQGASGELFF

size: medium-sized
V: TRBV6-1
D: NA
J: TRBJ1-6
DNA: TGTGCCAGCAGTGACGGGGAAAATTCACCCCTCCACTTT
CDR3: CASSDGENSPLHF

size: NA
V: TRBV10-3
D: TRBD1
J: TRBJ1-3
DNA: TGTGCCATCAGTGGTTCAGGGGGCTCTGGAAACACCATATATTTT
CDR3: CAISGSGGSGNTIYF

size: NA
V: TRBV4-2
D: NA
J: TRBJ2-3
DNA: TGTGCCAGCAGCTACAGCACATACACAGATACGCAGTATTTT
CDR3: CASSYSTYTDTQYF

size: NA
V: TRBV4-3
D: NA
J: TRBJ2-7
DNA: TGCGCCAGCAGCCAAGGGTTGCAGGTCGGCGTTTACGAGCAGTACTTC
CDR3: CASSQGLQVGVYEQYF

size: NA
V: TRBV15
D: TRBD1
J: TRBJ1-4
DNA: TGTGCCACCAGCAGAATGGACAGGGCAACTAATGAAAAACTGTTTTTT
CDR3: CATSRMDRATNEKLFF

size: NA
V: TRBV7-2
D: NA
J: TRBJ1-1
DNA: TGTGCCAGCCTCCCCGGGTCTGCAAGCACTGAAGCTTTCTTT
CDR3: CASLPGSASTEAFF

size: NA
V: TRBV19
D: TRBD1
J: TRBJ1-4
DNA: TGTGCCAGTACCGACAGGGGGCCCCTTGAAAAACTGTTTTTT
CDR3: CASTDRGPLEKLFF

size: NA
V: TRBV7-2
D: TRBD1
J: TRBJ1-2
DNA: TGTGCCAGCAGCTTCACCGGGACAGGGGAGGGCTACACCTTC
CDR3: CASSFTGTGEGYTF

size: NA
V: TRBV11-1
D: NA
J: TRBJ1-2
DNA: TGTGCCAGCAGCCAACAGGAAGTTGGCTACACCTTC
CDR3: CASSQQEVGYTF

size: NA
V: TRBV14
D: TRBD1
J: TRBJ2-7
DNA: TGTGCCAGCAGCCCACTTACAGGGGGCGGCGAGCAGTACTTC
CDR3: CASSPLTGGGEQYF

size: NA
V: TRBV6-6
D: TRBD1
J: TRBJ1-3
DNA: TGTGCCAGCAGAGAGACAGGGGGCTCAGGGAACACCATATATTTT
CDR3: CASRETGGSGNTIYF

size: NA
V: TRBV20-1
D: NA
J: TRBJ2-3
DNA: TGCAGTGCTGAACTTTTGGATACGCAGTATTTT
CDR3: CSAELLDTQYF

size: NA
V: TRBV7-9
D: TRBD2
J: TRBJ2-2
DNA: TGTGCCAGCAGCTTAGTAAGGGGCGAGCGGGGGGGCCCCACCGGGGAGCTGTTTTTT
CDR3: CASSLVRGERGGPTGELFF

size: NA
V: TRBV5-1
D: TRBD1
J: TRBJ1-1
DNA: TGCGCCAGCAGCCCTGACAGGGTACTAATGAACACTGAAGCTTTCTTT
CDR3: CASSPDRVLMNTEAFF

size: NA
V: TRBV4-3
D: NA
J: TRBJ2-7
DNA: TGCGCCAGCAGCCAAGATATCTCCGGAGGGGTCGAGCAGTACTTC
CDR3: CASSQDISGGVEQYF

size: NA
V: TRBV5-1
D: NA
J: TRBJ2-2
DNA: TGCGCCAGCAGCTCACTAGCCCCCGGGGAGCTGTTTTTT
CDR3: CASSSLAPGELFF

size: NA
V: TRBV5-1
D: NA
J: TRBJ1-1
DNA: TGCGCCAGCAGCTCGGAGCCTAGGGGCACTGAAGCTTTCTTT
CDR3: CASSSEPRGTEAFF

size: NA
V: TRBV5-6
D: NA
J: TRBJ2-7
DNA: TGTGCCAGCAGCGCAGGTTACCCCTCCGAGCAGTACTTC
CDR3: CASSAGYPSEQYF

size: NA
V: TRBV29-1
D: NA
J: TRBJ1-4
DNA: TGCAGCGTTCTGAACAGGGAAAAACTGTTTTTT
CDR3: CSVLNREKLFF

size: NA
V: TRBV6-4
D: NA
J: TRBJ1-2
DNA: TGTGCCAGCAGTGCCGACCAGGGCTTCTATGGCTACACCTTC
CDR3: CASSADQGFYGYTF

size: NA
V: TRBV7-2
D: NA
J: TRBJ2-5
DNA: TGTGCCAGCAGCTTAGGTCGTGGGGGGGCCCAAGAGACCCAGTACTTC
CDR3: CASSLGRGGAQETQYF

size: NA
V: TRBV5-4
D: TRBD2
J: TRBJ2-1
DNA: TGTGCAGCGGGTAGCGGGACCAACAATGAGCAGTTCTTC
CDR3: CAAGSGTNNEQFF

size: NA
V: TRBV10-3
D: NA
J: TRBJ2-7
DNA: TGTGCCATCAGTGAGTCGGGACTTCCTTACGAGCAGTACTTC
CDR3: CAISESGLPYEQYF

size: NA
V: TRBV6-1
D: NA
J: TRBJ1-5
DNA: TGTGCCATTGAAAGGGGTCGGGATCAGCCCCAGCATTTT
CDR3: CAIERGRDQPQHF

size: NA
V: TRBV11-1
D: TRBD1
J: TRBJ2-1
DNA: TGTGCCAGCAGTCCCTGGACAGGGTTATCCTACAATGAGCAGTTCTTC
CDR3: CASSPWTGLSYNEQFF

size: NA
V: TRBV18
D: TRBD1
J: TRBJ1-5
DNA: TGTGCCAGCTCACCTGCCGGGACAGAGAATCAGCCCCAGCATTTT
CDR3: CASSPAGTENQPQHF

size: NA
V: TRBV7-3
D: NA
J: TRBJ1-5
DNA: TGTGCCAGCACGCATACCGAGGACAAGTCCTATCAGCCCCAGCATTTT
CDR3: CASTHTEDKSYQPQHF

size: NA
V: TRBV6-5
D: NA
J: TRBJ2-7
DNA: TGTGCCAGCAGTTACTCTACAGATTCCTACGAGCAGTACTTC
CDR3: CASSYSTDSYEQYF

size: NA
V: TRBV11-1
D: TRBD2
J: TRBJ2-7
DNA: TGTGCCAGCAGCTCCAGCGGGGGGGCCTCCAACGAGCAGTACTTC
CDR3: CASSSSGGASNEQYF

size: NA
V: TRBV6-5
D: TRBD2
J: TRBJ2-5
DNA: TGTGCCAGCAGTTACAGAGCGGGGGGGCGGGTAGAGACCCAGTACTTC
CDR3: CASSYRAGGRVETQYF

size: NA
V: TRBV11-1
D: TRBD2
J: TRBJ2-3
DNA: TGTGCCAGCAGCGAAAATCTAGCGGGGAAGAGCACAGATACGCAGTATTTT
CDR3: CASSENLAGKSTDTQYF

size: NA
V: TRBV11-2
D: NA
J: TRBJ1-5
DNA: TGTGCCAGCAGCTTAGGGACTCATCAGCCCCAGCATTTT
CDR3: CASSLGTHQPQHF